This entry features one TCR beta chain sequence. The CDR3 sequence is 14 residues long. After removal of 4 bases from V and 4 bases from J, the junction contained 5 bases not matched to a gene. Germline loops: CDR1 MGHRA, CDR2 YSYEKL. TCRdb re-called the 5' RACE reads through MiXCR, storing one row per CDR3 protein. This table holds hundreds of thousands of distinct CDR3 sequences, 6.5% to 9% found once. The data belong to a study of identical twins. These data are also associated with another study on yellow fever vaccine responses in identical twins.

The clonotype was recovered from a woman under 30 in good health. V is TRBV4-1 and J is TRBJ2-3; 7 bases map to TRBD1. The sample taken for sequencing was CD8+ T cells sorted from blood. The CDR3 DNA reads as TGCGCCAGCAGCCCAAGACAGGGACCAGATACGCAGTATTTT. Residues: CASSPRQGPDTQYF.